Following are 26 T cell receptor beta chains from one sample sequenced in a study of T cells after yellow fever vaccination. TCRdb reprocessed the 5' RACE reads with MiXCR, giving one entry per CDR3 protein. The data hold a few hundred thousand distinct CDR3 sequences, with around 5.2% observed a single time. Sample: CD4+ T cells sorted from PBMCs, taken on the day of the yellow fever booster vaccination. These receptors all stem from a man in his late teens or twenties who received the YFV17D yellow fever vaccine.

For the CDR3, the DNA is TGTGCCAGCAGCCCCTACCGACTGGGAGGTAGGGATACGCAGTATTTT. Protein: CASSPYRLGGRDTQYF. This chain uses TRBV9 with TRBJ2-3; weak D call: TRBD2 (6 bases). Germline CDR1 is SGDLS and CDR2 is YYNGEE. The CDR3 contains 16 residues. The germline V and J ends were trimmed by 4 bases and 6 bases, with 21 bases remaining between them.

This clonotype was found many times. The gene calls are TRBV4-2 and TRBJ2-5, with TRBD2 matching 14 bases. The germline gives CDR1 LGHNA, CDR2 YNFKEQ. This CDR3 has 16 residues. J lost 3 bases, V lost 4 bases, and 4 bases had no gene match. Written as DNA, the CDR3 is TGTGCCAGCAGCCCAGGGACTAGCGGGGGAGAAGAGACCCAGTACTTC. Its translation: CASSPGTSGGEETQYF.

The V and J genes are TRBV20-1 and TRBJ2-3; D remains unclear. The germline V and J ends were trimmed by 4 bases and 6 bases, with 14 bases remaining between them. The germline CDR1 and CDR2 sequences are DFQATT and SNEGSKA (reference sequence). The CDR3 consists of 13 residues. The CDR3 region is CSAMTAVTDTQYF. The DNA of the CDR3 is TGCAGTGCTATGACGGCAGTCACCGATACGCAGTATTTT.

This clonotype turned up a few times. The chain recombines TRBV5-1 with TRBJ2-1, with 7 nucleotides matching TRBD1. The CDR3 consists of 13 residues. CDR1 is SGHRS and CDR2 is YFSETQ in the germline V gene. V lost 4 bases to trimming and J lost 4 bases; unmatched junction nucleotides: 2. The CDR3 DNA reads TGCGCCAGCAGCACGGGACAGTACAATGAGCAGTTCTTC. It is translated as CASSTGQYNEQFF.

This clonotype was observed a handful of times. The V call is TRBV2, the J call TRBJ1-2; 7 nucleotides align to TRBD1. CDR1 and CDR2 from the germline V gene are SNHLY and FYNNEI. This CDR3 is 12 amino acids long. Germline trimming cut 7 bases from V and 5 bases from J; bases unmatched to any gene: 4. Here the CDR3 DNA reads TGTGCCAGCATGAGACAGGGTTATGGCTACACCTTC. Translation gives CASMRQGYGYTF.

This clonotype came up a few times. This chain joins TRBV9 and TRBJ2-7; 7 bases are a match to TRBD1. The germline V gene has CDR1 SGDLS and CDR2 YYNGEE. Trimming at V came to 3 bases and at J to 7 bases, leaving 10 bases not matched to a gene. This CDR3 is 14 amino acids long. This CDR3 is CASSERQGLGEQYV. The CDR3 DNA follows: TGTGCCAGCAGCGAACGACAGGGATTGGGGGAGCAGTACGTC.

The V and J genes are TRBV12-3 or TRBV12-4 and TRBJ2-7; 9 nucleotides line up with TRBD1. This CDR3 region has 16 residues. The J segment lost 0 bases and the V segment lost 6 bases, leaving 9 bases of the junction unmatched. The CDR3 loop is CASRRDRDRVSYEQYF. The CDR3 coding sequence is TGTGCCAGCAGGCGTGACCGGGACAGGGTCTCCTACGAGCAGTACTTC.

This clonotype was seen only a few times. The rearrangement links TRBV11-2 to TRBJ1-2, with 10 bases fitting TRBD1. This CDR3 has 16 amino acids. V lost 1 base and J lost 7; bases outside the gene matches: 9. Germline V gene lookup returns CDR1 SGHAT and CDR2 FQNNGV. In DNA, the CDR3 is TGTGCCAGCAGCTTAGCTGGGACAGGGGCAGCTTTTGGCTACACCTTC. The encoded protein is CASSLAGTGAAFGYTF.

The CDR3 sequence is CASSQDRVLGNSPLHF. CDR3 DNA: TGCGCCAGCAGCCAAGATCGGGTCCTCGGGAATTCACCCCTCCACTTT. This sequence joins TRBV4-3 and TRBJ1-6, with D hard to call. There are 16 residues in the CDR3. Germline V gives CDR1 LGHNA, CDR2 YSLEER. V gave up 0 bases and J gave up 7 bases, with 13 bases separating them.

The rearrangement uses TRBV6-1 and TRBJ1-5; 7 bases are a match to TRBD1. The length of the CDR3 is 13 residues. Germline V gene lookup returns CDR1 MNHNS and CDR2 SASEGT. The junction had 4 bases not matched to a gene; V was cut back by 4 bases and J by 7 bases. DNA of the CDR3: TGTGCCAGCAGTGCGCAGGGGGACCAGCCCCAGCATTTT. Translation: CASSAQGDQPQHF.

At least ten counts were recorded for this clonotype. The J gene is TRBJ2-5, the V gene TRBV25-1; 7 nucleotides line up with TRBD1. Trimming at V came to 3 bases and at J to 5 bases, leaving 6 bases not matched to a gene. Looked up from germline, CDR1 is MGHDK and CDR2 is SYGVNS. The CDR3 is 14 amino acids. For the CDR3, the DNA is TGTGCCAGCAGTGATACAGGGGATTTGGAGACCCAGTACTTC. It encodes CASSDTGDLETQYF. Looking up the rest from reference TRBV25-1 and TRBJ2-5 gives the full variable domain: EADIYQTPRYLVIGTGKKITLECSQTMGHDKMYWYQQDPGMELHLIHYSYGVNSTEKGDLSSESTVSRIRTEHFPLTLESARPSHTSQYLCASSDTGDLETQYFGPGTRLLVL.

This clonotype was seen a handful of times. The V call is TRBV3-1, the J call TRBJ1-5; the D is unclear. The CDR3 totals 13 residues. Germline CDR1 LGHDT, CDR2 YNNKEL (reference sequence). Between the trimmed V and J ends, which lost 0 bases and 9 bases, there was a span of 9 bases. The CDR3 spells CASSQDWWWPQHF. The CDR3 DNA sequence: TGTGCCAGCAGCCAAGATTGGTGGTGGCCCCAGCATTTT.

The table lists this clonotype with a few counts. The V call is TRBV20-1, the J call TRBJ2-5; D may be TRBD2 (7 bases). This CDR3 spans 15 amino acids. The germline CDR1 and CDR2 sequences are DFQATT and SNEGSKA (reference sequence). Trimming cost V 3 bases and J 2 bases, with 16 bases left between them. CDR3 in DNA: TGCAGTGCTAGCCCCGCTAGGGGGGGGCAAGAGACCCAGTACTTC. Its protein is CSASPARGGQETQYF.

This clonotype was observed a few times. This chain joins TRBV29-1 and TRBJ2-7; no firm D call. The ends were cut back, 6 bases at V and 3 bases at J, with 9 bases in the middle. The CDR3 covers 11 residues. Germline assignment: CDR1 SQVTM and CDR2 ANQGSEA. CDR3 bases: TGCAGCGTAGCCGAGAACTACGAGCAGTACGTC. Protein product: CSVAENYEQYV.

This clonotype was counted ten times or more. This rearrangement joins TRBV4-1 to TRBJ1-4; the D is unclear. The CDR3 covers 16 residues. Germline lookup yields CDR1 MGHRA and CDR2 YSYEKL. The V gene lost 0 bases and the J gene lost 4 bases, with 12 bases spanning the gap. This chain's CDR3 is CASSQDAQPHNEKLFF. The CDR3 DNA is TGCGCCAGCAGCCAAGACGCACAGCCGCATAATGAAAAACTGTTTTTT.

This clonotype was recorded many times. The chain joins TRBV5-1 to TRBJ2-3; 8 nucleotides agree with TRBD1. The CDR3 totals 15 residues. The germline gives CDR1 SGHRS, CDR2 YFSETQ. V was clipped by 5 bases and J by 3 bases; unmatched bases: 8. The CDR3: CASRLQTGGTDTQYF. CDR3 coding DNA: TGCGCCAGCAGGCTTCAAACAGGGGGGACAGATACGCAGTATTTT. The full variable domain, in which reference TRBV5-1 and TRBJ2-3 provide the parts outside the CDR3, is KAGVTQTPRYLIKTRGQQVTLSCSPISGHRSVSWYQQTPGQGLQFLFEYFSETQRNKGNFPGRFSGRQFSNSRSEMNVSTLELGDSALYLCASRLQTGGTDTQYFGPGTRLTVL.

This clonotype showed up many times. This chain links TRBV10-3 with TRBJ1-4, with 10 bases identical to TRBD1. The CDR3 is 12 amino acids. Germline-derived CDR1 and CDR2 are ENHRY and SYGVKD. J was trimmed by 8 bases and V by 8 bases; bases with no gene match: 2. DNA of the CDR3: TGTGCCATCGGACAGGGGGGAGAAAAACTGTTTTTT. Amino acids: CAIGQGGEKLFF.

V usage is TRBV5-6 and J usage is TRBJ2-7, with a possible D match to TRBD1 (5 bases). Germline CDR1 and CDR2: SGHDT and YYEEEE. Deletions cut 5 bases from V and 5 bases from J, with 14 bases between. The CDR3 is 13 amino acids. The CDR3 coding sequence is TGTGCCAGCAGTCGATACCAGGGCCACGAGCAGTACGTC. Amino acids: CASSRYQGHEQYV.

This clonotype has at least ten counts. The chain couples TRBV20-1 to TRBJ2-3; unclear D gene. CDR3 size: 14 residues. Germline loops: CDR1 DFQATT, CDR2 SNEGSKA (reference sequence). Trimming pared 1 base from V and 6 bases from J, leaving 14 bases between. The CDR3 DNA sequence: TGCAGTGCTAGAGGCCGCCCCCGGACCGATACGCAGTATTTT. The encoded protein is CSARGRPRTDTQYF.

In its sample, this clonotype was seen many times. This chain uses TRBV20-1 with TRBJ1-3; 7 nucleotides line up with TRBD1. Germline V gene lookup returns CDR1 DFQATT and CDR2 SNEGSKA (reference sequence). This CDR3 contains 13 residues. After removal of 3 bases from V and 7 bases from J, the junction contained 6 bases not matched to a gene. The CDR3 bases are TGCAGTGCTAGCCAGGGGGATTCGAACACCATATATTTT. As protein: CSASQGDSNTIYF.

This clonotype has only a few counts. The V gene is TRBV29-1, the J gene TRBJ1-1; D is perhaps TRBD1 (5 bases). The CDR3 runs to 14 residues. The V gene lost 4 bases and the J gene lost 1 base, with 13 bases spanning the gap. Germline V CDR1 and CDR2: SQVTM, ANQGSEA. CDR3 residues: CSVGWGAENTEAFF. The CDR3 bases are TGCAGCGTTGGTTGGGGCGCTGAGAACACTGAAGCTTTCTTT.

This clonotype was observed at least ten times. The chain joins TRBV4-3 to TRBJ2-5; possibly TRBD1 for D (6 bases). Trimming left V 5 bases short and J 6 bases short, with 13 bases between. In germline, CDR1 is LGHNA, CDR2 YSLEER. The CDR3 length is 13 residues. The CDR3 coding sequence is TGCGCCAGCAGCTCTTACAGGGAGCAGACCCAGTACTTC. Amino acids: CASSSYREQTQYF.

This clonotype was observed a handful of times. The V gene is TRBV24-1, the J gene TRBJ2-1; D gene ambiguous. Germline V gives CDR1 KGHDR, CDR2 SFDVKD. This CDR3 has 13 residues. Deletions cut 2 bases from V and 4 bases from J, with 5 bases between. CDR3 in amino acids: CATSDYGYNEQFF. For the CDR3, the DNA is TGTGCCACCAGTGATTACGGTTACAATGAGCAGTTCTTC.

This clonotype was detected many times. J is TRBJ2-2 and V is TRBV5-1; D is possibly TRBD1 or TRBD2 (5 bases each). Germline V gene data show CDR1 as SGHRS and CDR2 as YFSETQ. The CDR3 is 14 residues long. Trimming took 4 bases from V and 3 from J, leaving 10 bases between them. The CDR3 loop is CASSRDRHTGELFF. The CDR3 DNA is TGCGCCAGCAGCCGGGACCGACACACCGGGGAGCTGTTTTTT.

The CDR3 is CASSLEEARDYEQYF. The CDR3 DNA reads TGCGCCAGCAGCTTGGAGGAGGCCAGGGACTACGAGCAGTACTTC. The chain combines TRBV5-1 with TRBJ2-7; D tentatively reads TRBD1 or TRBD2 (5 bases each). The CDR3 extends over 15 amino acids. Between the trimmed V and J ends, which lost 0 bases and 3 bases, there was a span of 13 bases. Looked up from germline, CDR1 is SGHRS and CDR2 is YFSETQ.

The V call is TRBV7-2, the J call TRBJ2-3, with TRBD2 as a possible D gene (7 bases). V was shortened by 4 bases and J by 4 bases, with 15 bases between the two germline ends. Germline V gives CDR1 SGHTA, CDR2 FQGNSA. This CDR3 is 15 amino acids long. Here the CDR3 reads CASSSPGGLADTQYF. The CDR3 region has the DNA TGTGCCAGCAGCTCGCCCGGGGGGCTGGCAGATACGCAGTATTTT.